The 29 T cell receptor beta chains below were found in one sample sequenced in a study of cytomegalovirus exposure and HLA in healthy donors. The primer mix had 60 Vbeta and 13 Jbeta primers. Produced via immunoSEQ multiplex PCR; TCRdb's table is partial and in-frame only. Of around 100,000 clones in the sample, approximately 78% were seen once. Specimen: PBMCs. Every receptor here comes from a man aged 25-40 years in good health and CMV-seropositive.

Only a few counts were recorded for this clone. This rearrangement joins TRBV2 to TRBJ2-1; 9 nucleotides agree with TRBD2. CDR1 and CDR2 from the germline V gene are SNHLY and FYNNEI. The CDR3 has 15 residues. V lost 5 bases, J lost 6 bases, and 8 bases stayed unmatched. CDR3 sequence: CASSKTSGVFNEQFF. The DNA for the CDR3 is TGTGCCAGCAGTAAGACTAGCGGTGTCTTCAATGAGCAGTTCTTC.

The V gene is TRBV5-8, the J gene TRBJ1-2; maybe TRBD1 (5 bases). In germline, CDR1 is SGHTS, CDR2 YDEGEE. Trimming removed 0 bases from V and 4 bases from J, with 19 bases in between. The length of the CDR3 is 17 residues. CDR3 residues: CASSLAGVAREVYGYTF. The DNA of the CDR3 is TGTGCCAGCAGCTTGGCCGGGGTAGCCAGGGAGGTCTATGGCTACACCTTC.

The table lists this clone with a count of one. This chain joins TRBV15 and TRBJ2-5, with 7 bases aligning to TRBD2. Germline loops: CDR1 LNHNV, CDR2 YYDKDF (reference sequence). The CDR3 contains 16 residues. V was clipped by 2 bases and J by 5 bases; unmatched bases: 11. As DNA, the CDR3 is TGTGCCACCAGCAGAAGCGCACTAGCGTCGCACGAGACCCAGTACTTC. Translated: CATSRSALASHETQYF.

The table lists this clone with a count of one. The CDR3: CASSLLAEPYNEQFF. In DNA form, the CDR3 reads TGCGCCAGCAGCTTACTAGCGGAGCCGTACAATGAGCAGTTCTTC. This chain uses TRBV5-1 with TRBJ2-1, with TRBD2 matching 8 bases. This CDR3 has 15 amino acids. Germline trimming cut 2 bases from V and 4 bases from J; bases unmatched to any gene: 5. Germline V gives CDR1 SGHRS, CDR2 YFSETQ.

The chain is built from TRBV6-5 and TRBJ2-1, with TRBD1 matching over 8 bases. The CDR3 is 15 amino acids. Trimming removed 4 bases from V and 5 bases from J; junction bases left unmatched: 7. Germline CDR1 is MNHEY and CDR2 is SVGAGI. The CDR3 is CASSLDREKNNEQFF. The CDR3 DNA reads as TGTGCCAGCAGTTTGGACAGGGAAAAAAACAATGAGCAGTTCTTC.

The V call is TRBV28, the J call TRBJ2-2; 8 bases are shared with TRBD1. The ends lost 4 bases at V and 1 base at J; junction bases unmatched: 8. The CDR3 runs to 17 residues. Germline CDR1 MDHEN, CDR2 SYDVKM. Here the CDR3 reads CASSSWTGQGNTGELFF. As DNA, the CDR3 is TGTGCCAGCAGTTCGTGGACTGGACAGGGGAACACCGGGGAGCTGTTTTTT. Using reference TRBV28 and TRBJ2-2 for the parts outside the CDR3, the full variable domain is DVKVTQSSRYLVKRTGEKVFLECVQDMDHENMFWYRQDPGLGLRLIYFSYDVKMKEKGDIPEGYSVSREKKERFSLILESASTNQTSMYLCASSSWTGQGNTGELFFGEGSRLTVL.

The rearrangement uses TRBV7-2 and TRBJ2-6; TRBD1 matches at 12 bases. The J segment lost 2 bases and the V segment lost 0 bases, leaving 2 bases of the junction unmatched. The CDR3 is 18 residues long. CDR1 is SGHTA, CDR2 FQGNSA, per germline. The CDR3 is CASSLAGTGGAGANVLTF. The CDR3 DNA sequence: TGTGCCAGCAGCTTAGCGGGGACAGGGGGCGCTGGGGCCAACGTCCTGACTTTC.

The genes are TRBV11-2 and TRBJ1-3; 8 bases line up with TRBD1. Germline V gene data show CDR1 as SGHAT and CDR2 as FQNNGV. After removal of 2 bases from V and 2 bases from J, the junction contained 2 bases not matched to a gene. The CDR3 runs 15 residues. CDR3 bases: TGTGCCAGCAGCTTATACAGGGGGACTGGAAACACCATATATTTT. Protein sequence: CASSLYRGTGNTIYF.

This chain links TRBV5-1 with TRBJ1-2, with 7 positions matching TRBD1. The CDR3 has 15 residues. The germline gives CDR1 SGHRS, CDR2 YFSETQ. Trimming cost V 4 bases and J 8 bases; bases outside gene matches: 14. The CDR3 DNA sequence: TGCGCCAGCAGCAAGCCAGACCGGGACAGCAAGGGCTACACCTTC. It translates to CASSKPDRDSKGYTF.

This clone was detected once. J is TRBJ1-1 and V is TRBV7-7; D not resolved. Trimming left V 2 bases short and J 0 bases short, with 4 bases between. Germline V CDR1 and CDR2: SSHAT, FNYEAQ (reference sequence). The CDR3 is 13 amino acids. For the CDR3, the DNA is TGTGCCAGCAGCTTATCAGTGAACACTGAAGCTTTCTTT. Its translation: CASSLSVNTEAFF.

This clone was counted a few times. This chain uses TRBV20-1 with TRBJ2-1; TRBD1 is a possible D gene (6 bases). Germline V gene sequence: CDR1 DFQATT, CDR2 SNEGSKA (reference sequence). V shed 6 bases and J shed 4 bases, with 7 bases lying between them. The CDR3 is made up of 11 amino acids. Written as DNA, the CDR3 is TGCAGTGCAGGACAGTACAATGAGCAGTTCTTC. Translating gives CSAGQYNEQFF.

This clone has just one count. The chain couples TRBV11-2 to TRBJ1-1; TRBD1 agrees at 8 bases. CDR3 length: 15 residues. The germline V gene has CDR1 SGHAT and CDR2 FQNNGV. Germline trimming cut 2 bases from V and 3 bases from J; bases unmatched to any gene: 5. The CDR3 sequence is CASSLRTGKDTEAFF. For the CDR3, the DNA is TGTGCCAGCAGCTTAAGGACAGGGAAGGACACTGAAGCTTTCTTT. The variable domain in full, completed from reference TRBV11-2 and TRBJ1-1, reads EAGVAQSPRYKIIEKRQSVAFWCNPISGHATLYWYQQILGQGPKLLIQFQNNGVVDDSQLPKDRFSAERLKGVDSTLKIQPAKLEDSAVYLCASSLRTGKDTEAFFGQGTRLTVV.

The rearrangement links TRBV7-8 to TRBJ1-5; D ambiguous. Germline V CDR1 and CDR2: SGHVS, FQNEAQ. V was cut by 3 bases and J by 1 base, with 4 bases left in between. This CDR3 region has 13 residues. The CDR3 is CASSFYSNQPQHF. For the CDR3, the DNA is TGTGCCAGCAGCTTCTACAGCAATCAGCCCCAGCATTTT.

This clone appeared once. The chain has TRBV27 and TRBJ2-5, with D perhaps matching TRBD2 (6 bases). Germline loops: CDR1 MNHEY, CDR2 SMNVEV (reference sequence). Trimming removed 1 base from V and 7 bases from J, with 10 bases in between. The CDR3 contains 13 residues. The CDR3 loop reads CASSLFAGGTQYF. The CDR3 DNA reads as TGTGCCAGCAGTTTATTCGCCGGGGGGACCCAGTACTTC.

The chain joins TRBV28 to TRBJ2-3; TRBD2 agrees at 7 bases. CDR1 MDHEN and CDR2 SYDVKM come from the germline V gene. The CDR3 totals 14 residues. After removal of 5 bases from V and 2 bases from J, the junction contained 4 bases not matched to a gene. The CDR3 is CASSAGLFTDTQYF. CDR3 in DNA: TGTGCCAGCAGTGCGGGACTATTCACAGATACGCAGTATTTT.

This clone occurred once. Here the CDR3 reads CASSLRGQATYNEQFF. The DNA of the CDR3 is TGTGCCAGCAGCTTAAGGGGACAGGCCACCTACAATGAGCAGTTCTTC. The V gene is TRBV11-1, the J gene TRBJ2-1; 8 bases agree with TRBD1. Trimming cost V 2 bases and J 2 bases; bases outside gene matches: 5. CDR1 SGHAT and CDR2 FQDESV come from the germline V gene (reference sequence). The CDR3 is 16 amino acids.

This chain links TRBV11-3 with TRBJ2-2, with 12 nucleotides matching TRBD1. The CDR3 runs 15 residues. V shed 6 bases and J 3 bases; nucleotides not matched to a gene: 2. Looked up from germline, CDR1 is SGHNT and CDR2 is YENEEA. This CDR3 reads CASRRDRGHTGELFF. As DNA, the CDR3 is TGTGCCAGCAGGAGGGACAGGGGGCACACCGGGGAGCTGTTTTTT.

In its sample, this clone was seen a few times. The chain has TRBV18 and TRBJ2-5; 9 bases align to TRBD2. The junction had 8 bases not matched to a gene; V was cut back by 4 bases and J by 5 bases. CDR1 is KGHSH, CDR2 LQKENI, per germline. The CDR3 covers 15 residues. In DNA, the CDR3 is TGTGCCAGCTCACGGGCGGGACTAGCAGGGGAGACCCAGTACTTC. As protein: CASSRAGLAGETQYF.

This chain connects TRBV10-3 to TRBJ1-4, with a tentative D call TRBD1 (5 bases). Trimming took 6 bases from V and 8 from J, leaving 13 bases between them. Germline V gene data show CDR1 as ENHRY and CDR2 as SYGVKD. This CDR3 has 13 residues. The CDR3 reads CAISQGREEKLFF. CDR3 in DNA: TGTGCCATCAGCCAGGGCCGAGAGGAAAAACTGTTTTTT.

The gene calls are TRBV2 and TRBJ1-2; no clear D. The length of the CDR3 is 13 residues. Germline assignment: CDR1 SNHLY and CDR2 FYNNEI. V lost 10 bases to trimming and J lost 3 bases, with 15 bases between them. The CDR3 spells CAIGQRADYGYTF. The CDR3 coding sequence is TGTGCCATAGGCCAGAGGGCGGACTATGGCTACACCTTC.

The rearrangement joins TRBV6-1 to TRBJ1-4; D not certain. V lost 4 bases to trimming and J lost 8 bases, with 11 bases between them. CDR3 size: 13 residues. The germline CDR1 and CDR2 sequences are MNHNS and SASEGT. DNA for the CDR3: TGTGCCAGCAGTGTGGACTCGATGGAAAAACTGTTTTTT. Encoded protein: CASSVDSMEKLFF.

The rearrangement links TRBV2 to TRBJ2-2, with 7 bases fitting TRBD1. The CDR3 loop spans 15 amino acids. Per the germline V gene, CDR1 is SNHLY and CDR2 is FYNNEI. V shed 6 bases, J shed 4 bases, and the junction held 8 bases outside the gene matches. CDR3: CASSERGLGTGELFF. CDR3 sequence (DNA): TGTGCCAGCAGCGAGAGGGGGCTGGGCACCGGGGAGCTGTTTTTT.

This rearrangement joins TRBV7-9 to TRBJ2-2; 9 bases are shared with TRBD1. V lost 5 bases and J lost 4; bases outside the gene matches: 8. CDR3 size: 16 residues. In germline, CDR1 is SEHNR, CDR2 FQNEAQ (reference sequence). CDR3 nucleotides: TGTGCCAGCAGCCTAGACAGGGGGAGAGGCACCGGGGAGCTGTTTTTT. This sequence encodes CASSLDRGRGTGELFF.

This rearrangement joins TRBV4-2 to TRBJ1-1, with D possibly being TRBD1 (5 bases). CDR3 size: 16 residues. The germline V and J ends were trimmed by 3 bases and 4 bases, with 18 bases remaining between them. Germline loops: CDR1 LGHNA, CDR2 YNFKEQ. This chain's CDR3 is CASSQGTSGPLTEAFF. DNA of the CDR3: TGTGCCAGCAGCCAGGGGACTTCGGGACCGCTCACTGAAGCTTTCTTT.

The J gene is TRBJ2-2, the V gene TRBV5-1; tentative D call: TRBD2 (5 bases). Germline values: CDR1 SGHRS, CDR2 YFSETQ. The CDR3 spans 14 residues. V was clipped by 5 bases and J by 0 bases, with 8 bases between them. DNA for the CDR3: TGCGCCAGCAGGAAGGACTCGAACACCGGGGAGCTGTTTTTT. This codes for CASRKDSNTGELFF.

The V and J genes are TRBV5-1 and TRBJ1-3, with D unclear. The CDR3 is 14 residues long. Germline assignment: CDR1 SGHRS and CDR2 YFSETQ. V was cut by 0 bases and J by 3 bases, with 7 bases left in between. The CDR3 bases are TGCGCCAGCAGCTTGGGGAGAGGTGGAAACACCATATATTTT. It codes for CASSLGRGGNTIYF.

The chain carries TRBV5-1 and TRBJ1-5, with D maybe TRBD1 (6 bases). V lost 0 bases to trimming and J lost 5 bases, with 12 bases between them. CDR1 is SGHRS, CDR2 YFSETQ, per germline. The CDR3 covers 15 residues. The CDR3: CASSLEGQGYQPQHF. CDR3 in DNA: TGCGCCAGCAGCTTGGAGGGGCAGGGGTATCAGCCCCAGCATTTT.

The rearrangement links TRBV5-1 to TRBJ2-3; weak D call: TRBD2 (6 bases). V was clipped by 1 base and J by 3 bases, with 12 bases between them. Germline V gene sequence: CDR1 SGHRS, CDR2 YFSETQ. The CDR3 totals 15 residues. The CDR3 nucleotides are TGCGCCAGCAGCTTGAATATAGCGGATACAGATACGCAGTATTTT. This gives the protein CASSLNIADTDTQYF.

The rearrangement links TRBV5-1 to TRBJ1-3; D remains ambiguous. The length of the CDR3 is 15 residues. CDR1 and CDR2 (germline): SGHRS, YFSETQ. V was cut by 0 bases and J by 0 bases, with 7 bases left in between. CDR3 sequence: CASSLEAVSGNTIYF. For the CDR3, the DNA is TGCGCCAGCAGCTTGGAGGCGGTCTCTGGAAACACCATATATTTT.